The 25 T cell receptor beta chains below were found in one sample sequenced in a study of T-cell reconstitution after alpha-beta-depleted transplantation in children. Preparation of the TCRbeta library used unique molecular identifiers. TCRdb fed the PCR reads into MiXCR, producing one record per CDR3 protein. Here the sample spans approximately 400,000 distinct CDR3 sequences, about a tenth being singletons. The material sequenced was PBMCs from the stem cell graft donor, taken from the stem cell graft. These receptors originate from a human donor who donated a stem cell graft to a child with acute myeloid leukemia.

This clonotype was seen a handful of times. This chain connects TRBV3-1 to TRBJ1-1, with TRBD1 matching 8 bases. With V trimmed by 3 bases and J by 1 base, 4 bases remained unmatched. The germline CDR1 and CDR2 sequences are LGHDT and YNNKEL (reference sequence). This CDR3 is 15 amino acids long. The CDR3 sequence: CASSHPGTGNTEAFF. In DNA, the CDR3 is TGTGCCAGCAGCCATCCCGGGACAGGGAACACTGAAGCTTTCTTT.

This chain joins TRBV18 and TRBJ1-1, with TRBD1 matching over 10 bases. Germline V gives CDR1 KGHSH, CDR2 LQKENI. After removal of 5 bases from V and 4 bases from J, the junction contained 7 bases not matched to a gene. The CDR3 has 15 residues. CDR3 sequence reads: CASSTTRTGGTEAFF. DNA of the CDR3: TGTGCCAGCTCAACCACCCGGACAGGGGGCACTGAAGCTTTCTTT. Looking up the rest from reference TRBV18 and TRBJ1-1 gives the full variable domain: NAGVMQNPRHLVRRRGQEARLRCSPMKGHSHVYWYRQLPEEGLKFMVYLQKENIIDESGMPKERFSAEFPKEGPSILRIQQVVRGDSAAYFCASSTTRTGGTEAFFGQGTRLTVV.

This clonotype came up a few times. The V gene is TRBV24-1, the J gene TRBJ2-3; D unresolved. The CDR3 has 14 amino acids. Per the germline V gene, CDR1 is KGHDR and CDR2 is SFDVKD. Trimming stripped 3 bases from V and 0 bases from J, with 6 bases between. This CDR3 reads CATSDPQSTDTQYF. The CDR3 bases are TGTGCCACCAGTGATCCCCAGAGCACAGATACGCAGTATTTT.

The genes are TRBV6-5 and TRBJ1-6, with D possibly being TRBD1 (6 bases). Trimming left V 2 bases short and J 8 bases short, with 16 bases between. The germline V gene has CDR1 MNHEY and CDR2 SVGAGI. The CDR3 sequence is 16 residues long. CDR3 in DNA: TGTGCCAGCAGTTACGGGGGGGGCAGGGTTTATTCACCCCTCCACTTT. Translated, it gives CASSYGGGRVYSPLHF.

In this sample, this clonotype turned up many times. CDR3 DNA: TGCGCCAGCAGTCGGGGGGGCGAATACAATGAGCAGTTCTTC. Protein sequence: CASSRGGEYNEQFF. This chain connects TRBV5-1 to TRBJ2-1; 8 bases map to TRBD2. Germline V gene sequence: CDR1 SGHRS, CDR2 YFSETQ. V lost 5 bases, J lost 4 bases, and 5 bases stayed unmatched. The CDR3 sequence is 14 residues long. Looking up the rest from reference TRBV5-1 and TRBJ2-1 gives the full variable domain: KAGVTQTPRYLIKTRGQQVTLSCSPISGHRSVSWYQQTPGQGLQFLFEYFSETQRNKGNFPGRFSGRQFSNSRSEMNVSTLELGDSALYLCASSRGGEYNEQFFGPGTRLTVL.

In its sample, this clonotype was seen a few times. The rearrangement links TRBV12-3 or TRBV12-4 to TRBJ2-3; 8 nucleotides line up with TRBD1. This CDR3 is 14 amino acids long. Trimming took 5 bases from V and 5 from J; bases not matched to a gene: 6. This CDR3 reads CASSDRGMIDTQYF. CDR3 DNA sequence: TGTGCCAGCAGTGACAGGGGTATGATAGATACGCAGTATTTT.

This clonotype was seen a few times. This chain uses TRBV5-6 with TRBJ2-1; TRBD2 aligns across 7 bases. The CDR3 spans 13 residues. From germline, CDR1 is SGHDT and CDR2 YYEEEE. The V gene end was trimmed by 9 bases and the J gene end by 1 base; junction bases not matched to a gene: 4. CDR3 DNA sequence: TGTGCCACTGGGCGGGGGTCCTACAATGAGCAGTTCTTC. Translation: CATGRGSYNEQFF.

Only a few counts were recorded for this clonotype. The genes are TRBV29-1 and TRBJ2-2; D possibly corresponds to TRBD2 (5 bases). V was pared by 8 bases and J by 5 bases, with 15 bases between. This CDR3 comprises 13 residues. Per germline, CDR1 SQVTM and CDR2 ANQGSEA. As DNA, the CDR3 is TGCAGCTCTATCACCTCGGGGACCGGGGAGCTGTTTTTT. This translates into CSSITSGTGELFF.

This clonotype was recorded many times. The CDR3 protein is CASRTDRGEAFF. CDR3 nucleotides: TGCGCCAGCAGAACGGACAGGGGAGAAGCTTTCTTT. J is TRBJ1-1 and V is TRBV5-1; 9 bases are shared with TRBD1. The junction had 4 bases not matched to a gene; V was cut back by 5 bases and J by 8 bases. Germline-derived CDR1 and CDR2 are SGHRS and YFSETQ. CDR3 length: 12 residues.

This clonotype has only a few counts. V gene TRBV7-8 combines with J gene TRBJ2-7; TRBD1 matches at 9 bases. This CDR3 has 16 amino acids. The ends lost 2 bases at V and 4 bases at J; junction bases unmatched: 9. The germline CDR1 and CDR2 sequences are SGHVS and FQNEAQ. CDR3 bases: TGTGCCAGCAGCTTAAATGGACAGGGGAACCAATACGAGCAGTACGTC. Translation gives CASSLNGQGNQYEQYV.

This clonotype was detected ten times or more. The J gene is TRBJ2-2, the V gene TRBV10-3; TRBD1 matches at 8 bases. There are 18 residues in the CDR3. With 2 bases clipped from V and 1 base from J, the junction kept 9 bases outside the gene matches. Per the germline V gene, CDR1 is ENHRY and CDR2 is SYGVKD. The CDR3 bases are TGTGCCATCAGTGAGCGCATCCACGGGACAGGGAACACCGGGGAGCTGTTTTTT. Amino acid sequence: CAISERIHGTGNTGELFF.

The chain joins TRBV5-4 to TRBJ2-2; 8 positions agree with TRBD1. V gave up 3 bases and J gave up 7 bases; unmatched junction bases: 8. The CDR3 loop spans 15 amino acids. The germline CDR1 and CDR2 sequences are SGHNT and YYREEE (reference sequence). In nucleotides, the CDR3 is TGTGCCAGCAGCTCGCGGACAGGGCAAGGCGGGGAGCTGTTTTTT. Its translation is CASSSRTGQGGELFF.

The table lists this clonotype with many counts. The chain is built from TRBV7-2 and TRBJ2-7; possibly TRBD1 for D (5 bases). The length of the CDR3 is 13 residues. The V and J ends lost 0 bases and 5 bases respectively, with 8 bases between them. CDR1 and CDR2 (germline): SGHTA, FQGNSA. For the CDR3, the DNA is TGTGCCAGCAGCTTAGCCGGACATGACGAGCAGTACTTC. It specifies CASSLAGHDEQYF.

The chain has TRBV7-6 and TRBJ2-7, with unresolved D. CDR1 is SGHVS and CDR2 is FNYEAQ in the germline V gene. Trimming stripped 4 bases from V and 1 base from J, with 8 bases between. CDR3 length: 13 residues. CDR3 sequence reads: CASSSSPSYEQYF. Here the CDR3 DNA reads TGTGCCAGCAGCTCCAGCCCATCCTACGAGCAGTACTTC.

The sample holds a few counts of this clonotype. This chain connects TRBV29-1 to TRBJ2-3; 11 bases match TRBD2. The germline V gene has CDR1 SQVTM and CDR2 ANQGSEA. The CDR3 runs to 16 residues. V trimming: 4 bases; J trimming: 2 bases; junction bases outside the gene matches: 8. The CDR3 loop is CSVVILAGGHTDTQYF. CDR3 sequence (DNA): TGCAGCGTTGTCATCCTAGCGGGAGGTCACACAGATACGCAGTATTTT.

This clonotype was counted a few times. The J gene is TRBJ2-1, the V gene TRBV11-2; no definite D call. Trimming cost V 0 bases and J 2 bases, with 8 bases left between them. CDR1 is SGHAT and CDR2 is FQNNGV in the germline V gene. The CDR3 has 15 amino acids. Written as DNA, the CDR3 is TGTGCCAGCAGCTTAGACTTATCCGCCTACAATGAGCAGTTCTTC. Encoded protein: CASSLDLSAYNEQFF.

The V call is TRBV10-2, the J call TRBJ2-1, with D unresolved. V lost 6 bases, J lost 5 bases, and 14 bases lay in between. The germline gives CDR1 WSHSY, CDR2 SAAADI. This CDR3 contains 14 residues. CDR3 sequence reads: CASREGLPNNEQFF. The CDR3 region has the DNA TGCGCCAGCAGAGAAGGGCTACCAAACAATGAGCAGTTCTTC.

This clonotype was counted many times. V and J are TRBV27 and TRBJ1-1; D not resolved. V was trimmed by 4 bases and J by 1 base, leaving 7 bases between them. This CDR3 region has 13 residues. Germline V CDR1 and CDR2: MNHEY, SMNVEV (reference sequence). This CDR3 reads CASSWRENTEAFF. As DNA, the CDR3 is TGTGCCAGCAGTTGGAGGGAGAACACTGAAGCTTTCTTT.

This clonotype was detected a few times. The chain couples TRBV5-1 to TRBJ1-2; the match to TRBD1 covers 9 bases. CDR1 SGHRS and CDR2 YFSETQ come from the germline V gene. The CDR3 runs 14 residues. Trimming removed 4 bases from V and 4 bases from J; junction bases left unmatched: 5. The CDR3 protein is CASSTGQGPYGYTF. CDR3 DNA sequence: TGCGCCAGCAGCACGGGACAGGGACCCTATGGCTACACCTTC.

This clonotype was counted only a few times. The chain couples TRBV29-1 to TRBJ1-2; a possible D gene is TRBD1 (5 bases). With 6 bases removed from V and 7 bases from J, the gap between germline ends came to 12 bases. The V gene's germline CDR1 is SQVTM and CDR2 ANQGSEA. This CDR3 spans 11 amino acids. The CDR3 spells CSVPFGTGYTF. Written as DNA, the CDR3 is TGCAGCGTGCCATTTGGGACTGGCTACACCTTC.

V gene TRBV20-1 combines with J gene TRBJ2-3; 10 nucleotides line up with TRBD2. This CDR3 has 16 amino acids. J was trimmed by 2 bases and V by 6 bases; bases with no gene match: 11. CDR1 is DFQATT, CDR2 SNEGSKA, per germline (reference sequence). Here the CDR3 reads CSAQGLAGELTDTQYF. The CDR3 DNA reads TGCAGTGCCCAGGGTCTAGCGGGGGAACTCACAGATACGCAGTATTTT.

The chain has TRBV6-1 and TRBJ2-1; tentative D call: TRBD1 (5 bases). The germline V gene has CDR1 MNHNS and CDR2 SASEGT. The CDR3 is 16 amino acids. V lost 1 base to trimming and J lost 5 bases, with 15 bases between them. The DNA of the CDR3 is TGTGCCAGCAGTGAAGGCCAGGGATATACCAACAATGAGCAGTTCTTC. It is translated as CASSEGQGYTNNEQFF.

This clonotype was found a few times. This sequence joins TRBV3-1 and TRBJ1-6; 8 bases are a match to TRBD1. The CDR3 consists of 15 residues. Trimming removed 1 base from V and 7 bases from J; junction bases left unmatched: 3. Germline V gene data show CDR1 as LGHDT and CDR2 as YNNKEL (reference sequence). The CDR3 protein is CASSQGGQVNSPLHF. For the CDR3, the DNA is TGTGCCAGCAGCCAAGGGGGACAGGTGAATTCACCCCTCCACTTT.

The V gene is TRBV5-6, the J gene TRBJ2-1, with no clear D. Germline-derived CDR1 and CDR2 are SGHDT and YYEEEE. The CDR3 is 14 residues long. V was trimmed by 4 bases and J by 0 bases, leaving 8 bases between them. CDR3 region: CASSVRSSYNEQFF. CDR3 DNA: TGTGCCAGCAGCGTTAGAAGCTCCTACAATGAGCAGTTCTTC.

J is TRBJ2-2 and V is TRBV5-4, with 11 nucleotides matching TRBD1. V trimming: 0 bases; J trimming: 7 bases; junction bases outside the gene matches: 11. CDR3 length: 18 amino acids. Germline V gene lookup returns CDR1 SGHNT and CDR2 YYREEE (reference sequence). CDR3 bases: TGTGCCAGCAGCTTGGGGGGCCCGGGACAGGGGGAATTCGGGGAGCTGTTTTTT. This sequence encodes CASSLGGPGQGEFGELFF.